These T cell receptor beta chains were read from a single sample in a study of response to subunit inactivated influenza vaccine. TCRdb processed the RT-PCR reads anew with MiXCR; each CDR3 protein has one entry. The table records 650,000 to 800,000 distinct CDR3 sequences, 15% to 20% of them present only once. The sequenced sample was PBMCs from blood, obtained around 5 days after vaccination. The origin of the receptors is a man over 45 who received an inactivated influenza vaccine. Both conserved end residues are part of each CDR3. D genes are given only for firm matches. The listing skips clone size in some rows; elsewhere it reads once, few, many or a size class.

>TRBJ2-1|TRBD2|many|TRBV29-1
CSVEVPTSGYNEQFF
TGCAGCGTTGAAGTTCCGACTAGCGGGTACAATGAGCAGTTCTTC
>TRBJ2-3|TRBD2|.|TRBV28
CASSWTSGGDTQYF
TGTGCCAGCAGTTGGACTAGCGGGGGAGATACGCAGTATTTT
>TRBJ2-1|.|.|TRBV6-5
CASSYGGTASYNEQFF
TGTGCCAGCAGTTACGGCGGGACAGCTTCCTACAATGAGCAGTTCTTC
>TRBJ2-1|TRBD1|many|TRBV7-2
CASSSWGQGGNEQFF
TGTGCCAGCAGCTCGTGGGGACAGGGAGGCAATGAGCAGTTCTTC
>TRBJ2-1|TRBD2|.|TRBV20-1
CSASLIAGGQFF
TGCAGTGCTAGCCTCATAGCGGGGGGGCAGTTCTTC
>TRBJ2-3|.|few|TRBV29-1
CSGEKSTDTQYF
TGCAGCGGTGAGAAAAGCACAGATACGCAGTATTTT
>TRBJ1-2|.|.|TRBV11-2
CASSFSLDTYGYTF
.
>TRBJ1-2|.|.|TRBV7-2
CASSPPDHYGYTF
TGTGCCAGCAGCCCTCCAGATCACTATGGCTACACCTTC
>TRBJ2-3|.|few|TRBV18
CASSPQEVVPSTDTQYF
TGTGCCAGCTCACCACAAGAGGTCGTCCCTAGCACAGATACGCAGTATTTT
>TRBJ2-5|.|many|TRBV6-2/TRBV6-3
CASADYAGQETQYF
TGTGCCAGCGCCGACTATGCAGGGCAAGAGACCCAGTACTTC
>TRBJ1-1|TRBD1|.|TRBV29-1
CSVAGQGAGNTEAFF
TGCAGCGTGGCGGGACAGGGGGCGGGGAATACTGAAGCTTTCTTT
>TRBJ2-5|.|.|TRBV5-1
CASSSQGYGETQYF
TGCGCCAGCAGTTCTCAGGGGTACGGGGAGACCCAGTACTTC
>TRBJ2-7|.|.|TRBV20-1
CSAQTPTYEQYF
TGCAGTGCGCAGACTCCCACCTACGAGCAGTACTTC
>TRBJ2-5|TRBD1|.|TRBV5-1
CASSSTGGPLETQYF
TGCGCCAGCAGCTCAACAGGGGGCCCCTTGGAGACCCAGTACTTC
>TRBJ2-5|.|.|TRBV5-1
CASSPGLTETQYF
TGCGCCAGCAGCCCGGGCCTCACGGAGACCCAGTACTTC
>TRBJ2-2|.|few|TRBV24-1
CATGKDRTNTGELFF
TGTGCCACCGGAAAAGACAGGACGAACACCGGGGAGCTGTTTTTT